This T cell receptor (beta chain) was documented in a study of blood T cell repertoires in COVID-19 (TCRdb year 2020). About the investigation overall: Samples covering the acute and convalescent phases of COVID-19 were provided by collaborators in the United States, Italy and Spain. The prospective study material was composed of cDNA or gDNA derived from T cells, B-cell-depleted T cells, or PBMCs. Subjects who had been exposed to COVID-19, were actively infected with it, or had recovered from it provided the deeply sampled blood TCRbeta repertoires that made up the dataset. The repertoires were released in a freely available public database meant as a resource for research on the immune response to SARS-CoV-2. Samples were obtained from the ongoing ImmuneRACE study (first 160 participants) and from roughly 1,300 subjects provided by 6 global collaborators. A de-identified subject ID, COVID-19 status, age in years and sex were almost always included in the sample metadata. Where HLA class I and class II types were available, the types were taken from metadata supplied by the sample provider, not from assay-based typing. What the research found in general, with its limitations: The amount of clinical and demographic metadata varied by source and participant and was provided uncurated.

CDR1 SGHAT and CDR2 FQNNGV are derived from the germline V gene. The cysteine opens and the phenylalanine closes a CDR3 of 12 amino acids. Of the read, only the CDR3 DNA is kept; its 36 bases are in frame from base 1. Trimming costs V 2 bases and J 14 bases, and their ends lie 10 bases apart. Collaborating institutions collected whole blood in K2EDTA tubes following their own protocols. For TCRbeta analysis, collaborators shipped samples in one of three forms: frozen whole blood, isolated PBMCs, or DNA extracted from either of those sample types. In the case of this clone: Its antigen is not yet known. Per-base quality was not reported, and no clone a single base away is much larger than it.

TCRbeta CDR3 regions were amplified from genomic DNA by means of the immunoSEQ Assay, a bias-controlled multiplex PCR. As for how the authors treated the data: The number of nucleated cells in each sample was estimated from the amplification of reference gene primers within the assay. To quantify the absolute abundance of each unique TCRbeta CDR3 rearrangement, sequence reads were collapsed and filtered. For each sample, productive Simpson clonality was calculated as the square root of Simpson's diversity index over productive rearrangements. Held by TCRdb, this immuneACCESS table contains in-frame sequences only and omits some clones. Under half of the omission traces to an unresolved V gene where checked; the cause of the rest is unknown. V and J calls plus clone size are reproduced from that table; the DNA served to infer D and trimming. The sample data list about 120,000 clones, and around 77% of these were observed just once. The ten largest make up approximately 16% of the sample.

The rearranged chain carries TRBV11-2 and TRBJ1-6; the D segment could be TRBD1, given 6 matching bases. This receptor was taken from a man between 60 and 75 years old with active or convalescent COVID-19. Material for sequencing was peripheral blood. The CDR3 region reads CASSLSRGSLHF. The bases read TGTGCCAGCAGCTTATCAAGGGGGTCCCTCCACTTT.